This TCR beta chain was recovered during a study of blood T cell repertoires in COVID-19. On the study more broadly: Nucleic acid was either cDNA or gDNA, and it came from T cells, B-cell-depleted T cells, or PBMCs.

Authors' methods: Nucleated cell counts were estimated from reference gene primer amplification. Some clones are missing from TCRdb's copy, which holds only in-frame ones; the method was immunoSEQ multiplex PCR. V, J and clone size reflect that table, while D and trimming were determined from the DNA. The table lists about 100,000 clones, over 80% of them singletons. Per the germline V gene, CDR1 is MNHEY and CDR2 is SMNVEV (reference sequence). V gave up 5 bases and J gave up 10 bases; unmatched junction bases: 14. The CDR3 extends over 16 amino acids. Sample: peripheral blood. This chain links TRBV27 with TRBJ1-6; 7 bases are a match to TRBD1. This receptor was identified in a man in his fifties with acute or convalescent COVID-19. The CDR3 region is CASSRGTADGGSPLHF. CDR3 coding DNA: TGTGCCAGCAGTAGGGGGACAGCCGACGGGGGATCACCCCTCCACTTT.